A single TCR beta chain is shown here with its context. The CDR3 runs 14 residues. The junction had 13 bases not matched to a gene; V was cut back by 5 bases and J by 9 bases. CDR1 MNHNY and CDR2 SVGAGI come from the germline V gene (reference sequence). Per the original data handling: Reference gene primer amplification in the assay estimated nucleated cell counts. Profiled with immunoSEQ multiplex PCR; TCRdb holds only in-frame clones, not every one. V, J and clone size were drawn from that table, and D and trimming were deduced from the DNA. The data show approximately 300,000 clones, roughly 87% seen once. The sample comes from a study of blood T cell repertoires in COVID-19. About the research overall: Samples came from the United States, Italy and Spain, spanning acute and convalescent COVID-19. In each case, the material was cDNA or gDNA derived from T cells, B-cell-depleted T cells, or PBMCs.

This chain connects TRBV6-6 to TRBJ2-7, with 7 bases aligning to TRBD1. The sample comprised peripheral blood. This sequence originates from a man aged 18-30 years with active or convalescent COVID-19. This CDR3 is CASSNRDRLPGQYF. The DNA of the CDR3 is TGTGCCAGCAGTAACCGGGACAGACTACCGGGGCAGTACTTC.